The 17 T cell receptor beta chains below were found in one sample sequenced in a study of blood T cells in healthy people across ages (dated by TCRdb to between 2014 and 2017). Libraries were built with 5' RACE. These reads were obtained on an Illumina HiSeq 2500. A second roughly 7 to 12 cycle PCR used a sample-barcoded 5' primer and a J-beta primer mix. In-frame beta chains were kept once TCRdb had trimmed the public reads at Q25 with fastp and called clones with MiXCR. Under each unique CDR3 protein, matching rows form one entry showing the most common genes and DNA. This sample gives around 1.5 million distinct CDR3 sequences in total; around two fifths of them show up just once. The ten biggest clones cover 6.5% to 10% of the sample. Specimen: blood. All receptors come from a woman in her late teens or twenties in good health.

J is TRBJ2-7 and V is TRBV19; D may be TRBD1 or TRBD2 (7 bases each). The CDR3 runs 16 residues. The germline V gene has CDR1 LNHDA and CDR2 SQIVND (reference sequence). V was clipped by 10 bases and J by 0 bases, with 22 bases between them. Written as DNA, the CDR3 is TGTGCCATTTCACCTTCTCAGGGGGGGTTCTCCTACGAGCAGTACTTC. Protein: CAISPSQGGFSYEQYF.

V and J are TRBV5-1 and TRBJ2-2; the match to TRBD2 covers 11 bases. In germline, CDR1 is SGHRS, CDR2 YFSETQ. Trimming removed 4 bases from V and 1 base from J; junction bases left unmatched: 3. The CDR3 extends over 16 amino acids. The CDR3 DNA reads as TGCGCCAGCAGCCACGGACTAGCGGGGAACACCGGGGAGCTGTTTTTT. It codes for CASSHGLAGNTGELFF.

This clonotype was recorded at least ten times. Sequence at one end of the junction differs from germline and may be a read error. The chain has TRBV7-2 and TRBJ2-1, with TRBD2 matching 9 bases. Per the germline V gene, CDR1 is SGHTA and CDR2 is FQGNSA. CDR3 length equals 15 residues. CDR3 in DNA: TGCGCCAGCAGCTCACTAGCGGGTACCTACAATGAGCAGTTCTTC. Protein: CASSSLAGTYNEQFF.

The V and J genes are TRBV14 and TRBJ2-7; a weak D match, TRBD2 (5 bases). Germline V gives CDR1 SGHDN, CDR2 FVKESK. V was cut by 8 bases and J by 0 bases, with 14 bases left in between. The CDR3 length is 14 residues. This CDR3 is CASSRAPYSYEQYF. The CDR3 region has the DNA TGTGCCAGCTCGAGGGCCCCCTACTCCTACGAGCAGTACTTC.

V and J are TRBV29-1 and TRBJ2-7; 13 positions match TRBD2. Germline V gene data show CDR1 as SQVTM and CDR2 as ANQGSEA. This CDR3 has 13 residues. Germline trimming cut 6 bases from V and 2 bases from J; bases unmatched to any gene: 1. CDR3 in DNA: TGCAGCGTACTAGCGGGAGGGCCCTACGAGCAGTACTTC. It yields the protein CSVLAGGPYEQYF.

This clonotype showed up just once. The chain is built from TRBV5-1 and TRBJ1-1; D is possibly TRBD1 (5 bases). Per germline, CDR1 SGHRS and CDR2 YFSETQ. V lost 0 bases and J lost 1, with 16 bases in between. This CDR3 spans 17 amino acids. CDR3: CASSLVGGVRTNTEAFF. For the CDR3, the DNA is TGCGCCAGCAGCTTGGTAGGAGGGGTAAGAACGAACACTGAAGCTTTCTTT.

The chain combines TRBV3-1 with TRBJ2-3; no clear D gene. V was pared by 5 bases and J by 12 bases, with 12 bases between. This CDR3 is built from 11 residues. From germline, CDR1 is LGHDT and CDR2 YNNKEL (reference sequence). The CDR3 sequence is CASSSGLLQYF. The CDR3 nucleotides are TGTGCCAGCAGCTCCGGCCTACTACAGTATTTT.

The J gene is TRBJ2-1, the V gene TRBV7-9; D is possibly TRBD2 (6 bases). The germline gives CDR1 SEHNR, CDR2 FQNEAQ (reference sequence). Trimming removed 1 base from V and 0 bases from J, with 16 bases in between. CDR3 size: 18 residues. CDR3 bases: TGTGCCAGCAGCTTAGGGGTCTTTGGGGAGGCCTCCTACAATGAGCAGTTCTTC. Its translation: CASSLGVFGEASYNEQFF.

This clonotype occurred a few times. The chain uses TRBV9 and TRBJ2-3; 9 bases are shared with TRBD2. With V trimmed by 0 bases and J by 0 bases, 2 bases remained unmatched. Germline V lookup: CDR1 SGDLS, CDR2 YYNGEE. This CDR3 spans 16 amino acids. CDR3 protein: CASSVESGGSTDTQYF. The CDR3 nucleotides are TGTGCCAGCAGCGTAGAGAGCGGGGGGAGCACAGATACGCAGTATTTT.

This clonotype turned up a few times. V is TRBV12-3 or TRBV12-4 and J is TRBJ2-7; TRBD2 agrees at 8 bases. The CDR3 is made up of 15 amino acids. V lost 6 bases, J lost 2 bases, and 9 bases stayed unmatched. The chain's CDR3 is CASSSSGIKTYEQYF. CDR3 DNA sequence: TGTGCCAGCAGCAGTAGCGGGATAAAAACCTACGAGCAGTACTTC.

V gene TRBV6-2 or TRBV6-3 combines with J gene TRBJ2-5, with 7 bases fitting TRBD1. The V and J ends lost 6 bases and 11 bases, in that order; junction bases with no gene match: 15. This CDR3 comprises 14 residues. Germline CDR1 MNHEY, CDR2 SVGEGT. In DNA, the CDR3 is TGTGCCAGCAGACCGACAGGGCCCCCCTGGGAGCAGTACTTC. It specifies CASRPTGPPWEQYF.

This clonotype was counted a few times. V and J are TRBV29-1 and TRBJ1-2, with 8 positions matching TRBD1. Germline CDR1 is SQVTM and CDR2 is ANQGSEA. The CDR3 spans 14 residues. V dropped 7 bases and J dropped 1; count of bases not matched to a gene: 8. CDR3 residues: CSGDTGGYNYGYTF. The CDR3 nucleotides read TGCAGCGGTGACACAGGGGGGTATAACTATGGCTACACCTTC.

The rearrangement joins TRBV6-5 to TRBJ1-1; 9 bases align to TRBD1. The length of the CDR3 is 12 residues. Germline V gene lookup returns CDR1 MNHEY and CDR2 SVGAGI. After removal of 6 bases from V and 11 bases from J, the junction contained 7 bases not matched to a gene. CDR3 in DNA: TGTGCCAGCAGCACAGGGGGCTGGACGGCTTTCTTT. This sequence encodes CASSTGGWTAFF.

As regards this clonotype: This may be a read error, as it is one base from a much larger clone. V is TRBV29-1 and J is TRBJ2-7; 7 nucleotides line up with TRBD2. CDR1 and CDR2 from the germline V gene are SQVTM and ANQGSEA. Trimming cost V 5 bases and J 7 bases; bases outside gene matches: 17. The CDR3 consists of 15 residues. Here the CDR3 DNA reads TGCAGCGTTCCATACAGCGGGAACTCCTACAATGAGCAGTACTTC. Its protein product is CSVPYSGNSYNEQYF.

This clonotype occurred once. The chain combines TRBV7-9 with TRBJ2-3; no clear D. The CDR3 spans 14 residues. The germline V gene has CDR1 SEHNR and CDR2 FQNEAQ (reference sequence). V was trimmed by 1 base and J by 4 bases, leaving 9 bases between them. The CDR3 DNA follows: TGTGCCAGCAGCTTAGTGACAACATCAGATACGCAGTATTTT. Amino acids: CASSLVTTSDTQYF.

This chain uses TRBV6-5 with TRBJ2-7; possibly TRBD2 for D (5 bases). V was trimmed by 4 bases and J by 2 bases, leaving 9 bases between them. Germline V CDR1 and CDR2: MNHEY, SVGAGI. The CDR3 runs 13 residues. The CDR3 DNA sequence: TGTGCCAGCAGTTTCCCGGGAACCTACGAGCAGTACTTC. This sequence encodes CASSFPGTYEQYF.

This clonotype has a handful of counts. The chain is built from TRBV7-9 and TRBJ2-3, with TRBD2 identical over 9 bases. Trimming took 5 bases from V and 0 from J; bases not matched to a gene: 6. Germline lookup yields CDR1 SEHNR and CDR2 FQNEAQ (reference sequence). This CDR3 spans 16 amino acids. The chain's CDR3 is CASSHASGKSTDTQYF. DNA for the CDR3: TGTGCCAGCAGCCATGCTAGCGGGAAGAGCACAGATACGCAGTATTTT.